The 28 T cell receptor beta chains below come from one sample, sequenced in a study of OX40 agonist ivuxolimab in advanced cancers. The method was immunoSEQ multiplex PCR; TCRdb's version includes in-frame clones alone and lacks a portion of them. Of 70,000 to 95,000 clones in the sample, about 90% were seen once. The sequencing here drew on CD4+ or CD8+ T cells sorted from blood, taken in a trial of the OX40 agonist ivuxolimab. The source of these receptors is an adult with an advanced solid tumor such as melanoma, head and neck, liver or kidney cancer.

This clone appeared a few times. V and J are TRBV4-1 and TRBJ2-7, with a weak D call TRBD2 (5 bases). Germline V gene data show CDR1 as MGHRA and CDR2 as YSYEKL. CDR3 length: 14 amino acids. V shed 1 base and J shed 6 bases, with 13 bases lying between them. CDR3 DNA sequence: TGCGCCAGCAGCCAAGGAGGGCAGTTGATCGAGCAGTACTTC. This codes for CASSQGGQLIEQYF.

J is TRBJ2-7 and V is TRBV10-3; D ambiguous. CDR1 is ENHRY, CDR2 SYGVKD, per germline. Trimming left V 0 bases short and J 9 bases short, with 6 bases between. There are 11 residues in the CDR3. The CDR3 nucleotides read TGTGCCATCAGTGAGTCGACGGGGCAGTACTTC. Translated, it gives CAISESTGQYF.

This clone was seen at least ten times. The chain is built from TRBV11-2 and TRBJ1-3; D uncertain. This CDR3 comprises 15 residues. Germline assignment: CDR1 SGHAT and CDR2 FQNNGV. Deletions cut 5 bases from V and 0 bases from J, with 11 bases between. For the CDR3, the DNA is TGTGCCAGCAGCCAGGAAAGGTTCTCTGGAAACACCATATATTTT. Amino acid sequence: CASSQERFSGNTIYF.

V is TRBV9 and J is TRBJ1-6; no definite D call. CDR1 and CDR2 (germline): SGDLS, YYNGEE. The CDR3 covers 15 residues. V was clipped by 3 bases and J by 4 bases, with 11 bases between them. DNA for the CDR3: TGTGCCAGCAGCGACGGCGGGAGATATAATTCACCCCTCCACTTT. Its protein is CASSDGGRYNSPLHF.

The chain recombines TRBV9 with TRBJ2-2, with 9 bases lining up with TRBD2. V shed 1 base and J 2 bases; nucleotides not matched to a gene: 9. From germline, CDR1 is SGDLS and CDR2 YYNGEE. This CDR3 region has 18 residues. For the CDR3, the DNA is TGTGCCAGCAGCGTATTTGCTAGCGGGATAATTAACACCGGGGAGCTGTTTTTT. Residues: CASSVFASGIINTGELFF. Supplemented by reference TRBV9 and TRBJ2-2, the full variable domain reads DSGVTQTPKHLITATGQRVTLRCSPRSGDLSVYWYQQSLDQGLQFLIQYYNGEERAKGNILERFSAQQFPDLHSELNLSSLELGDSALYFCASSVFASGIINTGELFFGEGSRLTVL.

This clone showed up just once. The genes are TRBV6-6 and TRBJ1-2; D is undetermined. This CDR3 comprises 16 residues. The germline V and J ends were trimmed by 0 bases and 2 bases, with 13 bases remaining between them. Looked up from germline, CDR1 is MNHNY and CDR2 is SVGAGI (reference sequence). CDR3 sequence: CASSYSGGVLNYGYTF. CDR3 bases: TGTGCCAGCAGTTACTCTGGCGGGGTGTTGAACTATGGCTACACCTTC.

This chain joins TRBV7-9 and TRBJ2-4; no firm D call. This CDR3 spans 14 amino acids. Germline values: CDR1 SEHNR, CDR2 FQNEAQ (reference sequence). The germline V and J ends were trimmed by 1 base and 0 bases, with 4 bases remaining between them. CDR3 in DNA: TGTGCCAGCAGCTTAGAAGTAGCCAAAAACATTCAGTACTTC. Residues: CASSLEVAKNIQYF.

This clone was seen once. The chain has TRBV6-1 and TRBJ2-7, with no clear D. The V gene's germline CDR1 is MNHNS and CDR2 SASEGT. The CDR3 contains 13 residues. V gave up 5 bases and J gave up 2 bases, with 10 bases separating them. In nucleotides, the CDR3 is TGTGCCAGCAGTTATGCCAACCCCTACGAGCAGTACTTC. Its translation is CASSYANPYEQYF.

The rearrangement joins TRBV11-2 to TRBJ2-1; possible D gene TRBD2, 6 bases. V was clipped by 1 base and J by 3 bases, with 13 bases between them. The CDR3 covers 16 residues. Germline assignment: CDR1 SGHAT and CDR2 FQNNGV. The CDR3 nucleotides are TGTGCCAGCAGCTTAGGCGGACTGGAGGGCTACAATGAGCAGTTCTTC. It is translated as CASSLGGLEGYNEQFF.

For this clone: One end of the junction does not line up with germline, which may come from a read error. This chain connects TRBV7-7 to TRBJ2-5; maybe TRBD1 (6 bases). Germline loops: CDR1 SSHAT, CDR2 FNYEAQ (reference sequence). This CDR3 has 14 residues. This CDR3 is CASSPTGTQETQYF. The CDR3 nucleotides are TGTGCTAGCAGCCCGACAGGAACCCAAGAGACCCAGTACTTC.

The V call is TRBV5-1, the J call TRBJ2-5; 13 bases match TRBD2. Germline CDR1 and CDR2: SGHRS and YFSETQ. V shed 4 bases, J shed 4 bases, and the junction held 7 bases outside the gene matches. CDR3 length: 16 residues. Here the CDR3 reads CASSPTSGRPGETQYF. The DNA of the CDR3 is TGCGCCAGCAGCCCGACTAGCGGGAGGCCGGGAGAGACCCAGTACTTC.

This sequence joins TRBV5-4 and TRBJ2-1; tentative D call: TRBD2 (6 bases). This CDR3 spans 15 amino acids. V was cut by 1 base and J by 6 bases, with 14 bases left in between. CDR1 is SGHNT and CDR2 is YYREEE in the germline V gene (reference sequence). In DNA, the CDR3 is TGTGCCAGCAGCTTGAGCCTATTGGGAGGCAATGAGCAGTTCTTC. It is translated as CASSLSLLGGNEQFF. Full variable domain (outside the CDR3, taken from reference TRBV5-4 and TRBJ2-1): ETGVTQSPTHLIKTRGQQVTLRCSSQSGHNTVSWYQQALGQGPQFIFQYYREEENGRGNFPPRFSGLQFPNYSSELNVNALELDDSALYLCASSLSLLGGNEQFFGPGTRLTVL.

The chain is built from TRBV5-4 and TRBJ1-4; D call uncertain. The V and J ends lost 3 bases and 5 bases respectively, with 11 bases between them. This CDR3 has 14 amino acids. CDR1 is SGHNT, CDR2 YYREEE, per germline (reference sequence). The CDR3 region is CASSYPGVNEKLFF. In DNA form, the CDR3 reads TGTGCCAGCAGCTACCCTGGGGTAAATGAAAAACTGTTTTTT.

The V gene is TRBV7-2, the J gene TRBJ2-3; D remains ambiguous. Germline lookup yields CDR1 SGHTA and CDR2 FQGNSA. This CDR3 spans 15 amino acids. The V end was cut by 1 base, the J end by 0 bases, with 8 bases between. The CDR3 nucleotides are TGTGCCAGCAGCTTAGGACTGCCTAGCACAGATACGCAGTATTTT. It is translated as CASSLGLPSTDTQYF.

This chain connects TRBV19 to TRBJ2-3, with D perhaps matching TRBD1 (5 bases). The germline CDR1 and CDR2 sequences are LNHDA and SQIVND (reference sequence). V dropped 7 bases and J dropped 3 bases, with 11 bases sitting between them. This CDR3 region has 13 residues. This CDR3 reads CASTGRATDTQYF. DNA of the CDR3: TGTGCCAGTACTGGCAGGGCAACAGATACGCAGTATTTT.

The chain couples TRBV7-3 to TRBJ2-1; no definite D call. This CDR3 is built from 13 residues. V lost 2 bases to trimming and J lost 2 bases, with 4 bases between them. Per the germline V gene, CDR1 is SGHTA and CDR2 is FQGTGA. CDR3 nucleotides: TGTGCCAGCAGCTTACAACCCTACAATGAGCAGTTCTTC. It codes for CASSLQPYNEQFF.

The chain uses TRBV2 and TRBJ2-2; D possibly matches TRBD1 or TRBD2 (5 bases each). Per the germline V gene, CDR1 is SNHLY and CDR2 is FYNNEI. CDR3 length: 16 amino acids. Deletions cut 6 bases from V and 4 bases from J, with 18 bases between. The CDR3 loop is CASSAPRAGTTGELFF. The CDR3, as DNA: TGTGCCAGCAGCGCTCCTAGGGCAGGGACCACCGGGGAGCTGTTTTTT.

This clone was picked up one time. The chain employs TRBV6-6 and TRBJ2-5; maybe TRBD1 (6 bases). The CDR3 is 15 amino acids. The V gene lost 4 bases and the J gene lost 1 base, with 13 bases spanning the gap. The germline V gene encodes CDR1 MNHNY and CDR2 SVGAGI (reference sequence). CDR3 coding DNA: TGTGCCAGCAGTTTACAAAGGACAGCCCAAGAGACCCAGTACTTC. Translation gives CASSLQRTAQETQYF.

The chain links TRBV10-3 to TRBJ2-2; 7 nucleotides agree with TRBD1. Germline V CDR1 and CDR2: ENHRY, SYGVKD. The length of the CDR3 is 14 residues. The V and J ends lost 8 bases and 0 bases, in that order; junction bases with no gene match: 3. The CDR3 loop is CAIGQVTNTGELFF. The CDR3 DNA reads as TGTGCCATCGGACAGGTTACGAACACCGGGGAGCTGTTTTTT.

J is TRBJ1-3 and V is TRBV5-4; D is unresolved. This CDR3 spans 15 amino acids. Germline V CDR1 and CDR2: SGHNT, YYREEE (reference sequence). With 0 bases removed from V and 0 bases from J, the gap between germline ends came to 7 bases. CDR3 protein: CASSLGAGSGNTIYF. CDR3 coding DNA: TGTGCCAGCAGCTTGGGGGCAGGCTCTGGAAACACCATATATTTT. The full variable domain, its missing parts supplied by reference TRBV5-4 and TRBJ1-3, is ETGVTQSPTHLIKTRGQQVTLRCSSQSGHNTVSWYQQALGQGPQFIFQYYREEENGRGNFPPRFSGLQFPNYSSELNVNALELDDSALYLCASSLGAGSGNTIYFGEGSWLTVV.

The rearrangement joins TRBV6-1 to TRBJ2-7; 9 nucleotides align to TRBD1. The germline V gene has CDR1 MNHNS and CDR2 SASEGT. V gave up 7 bases and J gave up 4 bases; unmatched junction bases: 5. The CDR3 extends over 13 amino acids. CDR3 sequence reads: CASTPGQGYEQYF. Written as DNA, the CDR3 is TGTGCCAGCACCCCGGGACAGGGTTACGAGCAGTACTTC.

The chain couples TRBV5-1 to TRBJ1-2, with 8 bases matching TRBD1. This CDR3 contains 17 residues. CDR1 and CDR2 from the germline V gene are SGHRS and YFSETQ. V shed 2 bases and J 4 bases; nucleotides not matched to a gene: 13. The CDR3 reads CASSFRAGGLTSYGYTF. CDR3 coding DNA: TGCGCCAGCAGCTTTAGGGCAGGGGGCCTAACCTCCTATGGCTACACCTTC.

The chain uses TRBV19 and TRBJ1-4; 8 bases fit TRBD1. The J segment lost 4 bases and the V segment lost 4 bases, leaving 2 bases of the junction unmatched. The CDR3 loop spans 14 amino acids. Looked up from germline, CDR1 is LNHDA and CDR2 is SQIVND (reference sequence). Written as DNA, the CDR3 is TGTGCCAGTAGTAGCGACAGGGGTAATGAAAAACTGTTTTTT. It translates to CASSSDRGNEKLFF.

The chain uses TRBV14 and TRBJ1-1, with D hard to call. This CDR3 contains 12 residues. Germline V gene lookup returns CDR1 SGHDN and CDR2 FVKESK. V shed 1 base and J shed 11 bases, with 11 bases lying between them. The CDR3 here is CASSQVVGTAFF. The CDR3 DNA follows: TGTGCCAGCAGCCAAGTCGTAGGCACGGCTTTCTTT. Combining the CDR3 with reference TRBV14 and TRBJ1-1 gives the whole variable domain EAGVTQFPSHSVIEKGQTVTLRCDPISGHDNLYWYRRVMGKEIKFLLHFVKESKQDESGMPNNRFLAERTGGTYSTLKVQPAELEDSGVYFCASSQVVGTAFFGQGTRLTVV.

V gene TRBV6-6 combines with J gene TRBJ1-1; 10 nucleotides align to TRBD1. V shed 5 bases, J shed 4 bases, and the junction held 10 bases outside the gene matches. The CDR3 covers 16 residues. CDR1 is MNHNY and CDR2 is SVGAGI in the germline V gene (reference sequence). The CDR3 DNA reads as TGTGCCAGCAGTCTAACCGGGACAGGGGCCGGCACTGAAGCTTTCTTT. It yields the protein CASSLTGTGAGTEAFF.

This chain connects TRBV9 to TRBJ2-7; 7 nucleotides agree with TRBD2. CDR3 length equals 13 residues. J gave up 5 bases and V 3 bases, and 5 bases lay outside the gene matches. From germline, CDR1 is SGDLS and CDR2 YYNGEE. The CDR3 bases are TGTGCCAGCAGCGGGGGAGGGCCCAACGAGCAGTACTTC. Protein sequence: CASSGGGPNEQYF.

This chain connects TRBV21-1 to TRBJ2-5; the table's D call, TRBD1, was not checked against the DNA. TRBV21-1 is a pseudogene segment. The CDR3 has 16 amino acids. Here the CDR3 reads CASSKATQDTQETQYF. CDR3 DNA sequence: TGTGCCAGCAGCAAAGCCACGCAGGACACGCAAGAGACCCAGTACTTC.

This sequence joins TRBV19 and TRBJ2-3, with TRBD2 identical over 8 bases. J was trimmed by 2 bases and V by 6 bases; bases with no gene match: 7. The CDR3 totals 15 residues. Germline loops: CDR1 LNHDA, CDR2 SQIVND (reference sequence). CDR3 sequence (DNA): TGTGCCAGTAGCGGGGGGGAGCCGATCACAGATACGCAGTATTTT. This encodes CASSGGEPITDTQYF. Together with reference TRBV19 and TRBJ2-3, the CDR3 gives the full variable domain: DGGITQSPKYLFRKEGQNVTLSCEQNLNHDAMYWYRQDPGQGLRLIYYSQIVNDFQKGDIAEGYSVSREKKESFPLTVTSAQKNPTAFYLCASSGGEPITDTQYFGPGTRLTVL.